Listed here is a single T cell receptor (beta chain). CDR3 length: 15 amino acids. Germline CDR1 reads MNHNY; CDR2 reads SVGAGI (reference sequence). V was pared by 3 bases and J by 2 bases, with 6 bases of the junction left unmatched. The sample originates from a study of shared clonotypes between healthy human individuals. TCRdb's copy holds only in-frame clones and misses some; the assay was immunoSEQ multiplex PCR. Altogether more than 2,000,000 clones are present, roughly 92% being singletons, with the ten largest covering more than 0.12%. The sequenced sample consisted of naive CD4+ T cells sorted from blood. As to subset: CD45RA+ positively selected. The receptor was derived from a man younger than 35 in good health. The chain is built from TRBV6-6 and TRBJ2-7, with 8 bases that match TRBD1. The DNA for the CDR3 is TGTGCCAGCAGTTATGTAGGGACAGGTCCCTACGAGCAGTACTTC. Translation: CASSYVGTGPYEQYF.